This T cell receptor (beta chain) is from a study of cytomegalovirus exposure and HLA in healthy donors. Study findings and constraints: A cluster of highly shared sequence variants was likely a sequencing artifact. A further, later analysis showed that HLA-associated TCR beta chains (compared with equally common others) were more clonally expanded. The study assumed roughly uniform donor sequencing depth for presence/absence analyses.

Primers for the PCR totalled 60 Vbeta and 13 Jbeta. Repertoires were generated with immunoSEQ multiplex PCR, while TCRdb's copy carries only in-frame clones and drops some. The profile shows 110,000 or so clones, around three quarters of them singletons. A remark on this clone: Its antigen remains unidentified.

Germline values: CDR1 SGHVS, CDR2 FNYEAQ. The CDR3 is 14 residues long. Trimming at V came to 0 bases and at J to 5 bases, leaving 3 bases not matched to a gene. The J gene is TRBJ2-5, the V gene TRBV7-6; 7 bases fit TRBD1. This receptor was identified in a man aged 35-49 years in good health and CMV-seropositive. Sequencing was done on a sample of PBMCs. This CDR3 is CASSLAAQGETQYF. CDR3 in DNA: TGTGCCAGCAGCTTAGCCGCACAGGGGGAGACCCAGTACTTC.